These T cell receptor beta chains were read from a single sample in a study of blood T cell repertoires in COVID-19. TCRdb's table, derived via immunoSEQ multiplex PCR, lists solely in-frame clones and lacks some. Of approximately 97,000 clones detected, approximately 78% appear once; the ten largest clones hold 9.5% to 10%. Sequencing used peripheral blood. The receptors were sampled from a man aged 60 to 69 with active or convalescent COVID-19. Each CDR3 is given with its conserved first and last residue. The order of the fields is clone size, D gene, J gene, V gene, CDR3 length, CDR3 DNA, CDR3 protein. A D gene is named only where the DNA matches it firmly. Clone size is given for some rows only: seen once, a few or many times, or a class if the clone is expanded.

>.|.|TRBJ1-1|TRBV19|13
TGTGCCAGTAGTACCCCCGAGGGAAATGAAGCTTTCTTT
CASSTPEGNEAFF
>.|TRBD1|TRBJ1-5|TRBV6-2/TRBV6-3|15
TGTGCCAGCAGTTACTCGACAGGGGCGGATCAGCCCCAGCATTTT
CASSYSTGADQPQHF
>.|.|TRBJ2-1|TRBV18|15
TGTGCCAGCTCTCCCGGGATTACCTCCTACAATGAGCAGTTCTTC
CASSPGITSYNEQFF
>.|TRBD2|TRBJ2-3|TRBV3-1/TRBV3-2|15
TGTGCCAGCAGCCAGACCGGACTAGCGGGGGATACGCAGTATTTT
CASSQTGLAGDTQYF
>once|TRBD2|TRBJ2-1|TRBV5-1|14
TGCGCCAGCAGCTTTAGCGGGAGTTACAATGAGCAGTTCTTC
CASSFSGSYNEQFF
>.|.|TRBJ2-1|TRBV30|14
TGTGCCTGGAGTGTACTGGGGCTTAACAATGAGCAGTTCTTC
CAWSVLGLNNEQFF
>.|.|TRBJ2-2|TRBV18|17
TGTGCCAGCTCACCAGTCATAGGTAGCGGGAACACCGGGGAGCTGTTTTTT
CASSPVIGSGNTGELFF
>.|.|TRBJ2-3|TRBV6-5|16
TGTGCCAGCAGTTACGAGGCAGCACCTAGCACAGATACGCAGTATTTT
CASSYEAAPSTDTQYF
>.|TRBD1|TRBJ1-2|TRBV28|15
TGTGCCAGCAGTTTTCGGGACAGGGACTTCTATGGCTACACCTTC
CASSFRDRDFYGYTF
>.|.|TRBJ2-4|TRBV15|14
TGTGCCACCAGCAGAGCGGGGAGGAAAAACATTCAGTACTTC
CATSRAGRKNIQYF
>.|TRBD1|TRBJ2-2|TRBV6-5|14
TGTGCCAGAGGGACAGGCGAGAACACCGGGGAGCTGTTTTTT
CARGTGENTGELFF
>.|.|TRBJ2-5|TRBV6-2/TRBV6-3|15
TGTGCCAGCAGTTACTCAACAGGGTCCCAAGAGACCCAGTACTTC
CASSYSTGSQETQYF
>.|TRBD1|TRBJ1-6|TRBV5-6|14
TGTGCCAGCAGCTCTGGGACAGGTGATTCACCCCTCCACTTT
CASSSGTGDSPLHF
>.|.|TRBJ2-1|TRBV11-2|12
TGTGCCAGCAGCCAGCGTAAGAATGAGCAGTTCTTC
CASSQRKNEQFF
>few|.|TRBJ1-5|TRBV19|15
TGTGCCAGTAGTATAGAGAAGGGGGTTCGGCAGCCCCAGCATTTT
CASSIEKGVRQPQHF
>.|.|TRBJ2-3|TRBV7-9|19
TGTGCCAGCAGCGAAGGGGGTTCAGACGACCATCCTAGCACAGATACGCAGTATTTT
CASSEGGSDDHPSTDTQYF
>.|.|TRBJ2-5|TRBV11-2|15
TGTGCCAGCAGCTTAGCCCCAGCGGTCCAAGAGACCCAGTACTTC
CASSLAPAVQETQYF
>few|TRBD2|TRBJ2-7|TRBV9|16
TGTGCCAGCAGCTCGAACCCTCTAGCGGATTACTACGAGCAGTACTTC
CASSSNPLADYYEQYF
>.|TRBD2|TRBJ2-1|TRBV29-1|16
TGCAGCGTTTTAGGTCTAGCGGGGAGCTCCTACAATGAGCAGTTCTTC
CSVLGLAGSSYNEQFF
>.|TRBD2|TRBJ2-3|TRBV10-3|20
TGTGCCATCAGTGAGTCATTGGGTCTAGCGGGAGTCGTGGGCACAGATACGCAGTATTTT
CAISESLGLAGVVGTDTQYF
>few|TRBD1|TRBJ1-6|TRBV28|15
TGTGCCAGCAGTTTAAGGGACAGGTCTAATTCACCCCTCCACTTT
CASSLRDRSNSPLHF
>few|TRBD1|TRBJ1-1|TRBV27|14
TGTGCCAGCAGTTGGGACAGCATGAACACTGAAGCTTTCTTT
CASSWDSMNTEAFF
>few|.|TRBJ2-3|TRBV5-1|19
TGCGCCAGCAGCTTGTCGATTCTTCGAGGTGGAGGGAGCACAGATACGCAGTATTTT
CASSLSILRGGGSTDTQYF
>.|TRBD1|TRBJ2-7|TRBV6-2/TRBV6-3|16
TGTGCCAGCAGTCTGTCTCAGGGACAGGGGATATACGAGCAGTACTTC
CASSLSQGQGIYEQYF
>.|.|TRBJ1-4|TRBV4-3|16
TGCGCCAGCAGCCAAGACGGGGGAAGGGGTAGCCAAAAACTGTTTTTT
CASSQDGGRGSQKLFF
>few|.|TRBJ2-3|TRBV18|15
TGTGCCAGCTCACCAGTTGGAGCTTCCACAGATACGCAGTATTTT
CASSPVGASTDTQYF
>.|TRBD1|TRBJ1-2|TRBV5-6|17
TGTGCCAGCAGCTTCTCGGGACAGGGGACCCGTAACTATGGCTACACCTTC
CASSFSGQGTRNYGYTF
>.|.|TRBJ1-5|TRBV27|15
TGTGCCAGCAGTCGCCTCGGGGGTACCAATCAGCCCCAGCATTTT
CASSRLGGTNQPQHF
>few|.|TRBJ2-5|TRBV6-1|15
TGTGCCAGCAGTGAAGCGATGAGGGTCGGAGAGACCCAGTACTTC
CASSEAMRVGETQYF
>once|TRBD2|TRBJ2-1|TRBV24-1|18
TGTGCCACCAGTGATGTCGGGACTAGCGGATCCCTAAGGGATGAGCAGTTCTTC
CATSDVGTSGSLRDEQFF
>.|.|TRBJ2-2|TRBV4-1|13
TGCGCCAGCAGCCAAGATCCAGGGGGGGAGCTGTTTTTT
CASSQDPGGELFF
>.|TRBD1|TRBJ1-2|TRBV6-5|16
TGTGCCAGCAGTTCCTTTCCAGGGGGAGTGGACTATGGCTACACCTTC
CASSSFPGGVDYGYTF
>few|.|TRBJ2-1|TRBV19|14
TGTGCCAGTAGTTTTACAGGGTCCTACAATGAGCAGTTCTTC
CASSFTGSYNEQFF
>.|TRBD1|TRBJ1-5|TRBV27|15
TGTGCCAGCAGCCCTGGGACAGCTAGCAATCAGCCCCAGCATTTT
CASSPGTASNQPQHF
>.|TRBD2|TRBJ2-2|TRBV29-1|18
TGCAGCGTTGAAGATCCGGGACTAGCGGGAGGGCCAGCCGGGGAGCTGTTTTTT
CSVEDPGLAGGPAGELFF
>.|TRBD1|TRBJ1-5|TRBV7-2|15
TGTGCCAGCAGCTTAGGGACAGGGTGGCATCAGCCCCAGCATTTT
CASSLGTGWHQPQHF
>.|TRBD1|TRBJ2-7|TRBV3-1/TRBV3-2|15
TGTGCCAGCAGCCAAGTTACCAGGGGGACCTACGAGCAGTACTTC
CASSQVTRGTYEQYF
>.|TRBD1|TRBJ1-3|TRBV2|15
TGTGCCAGCAGCCCCGGACAGGGGAAAGGAAACACCATATATTTT
CASSPGQGKGNTIYF
>.|TRBD1|TRBJ1-1|TRBV5-4|16
TGTGCCAGCAGCTTGATGGGACACAGGGGGAACACTGAAGCTTTCTTT
CASSLMGHRGNTEAFF
>.|.|TRBJ2-5|TRBV11-2|13
TGTGCCAGCAGCTCTCAGGGGACGGAGACCCAGTACTTC
CASSSQGTETQYF
>.|.|TRBJ2-3|TRBV2|16
TGTGCCAGCAGTGCAAATGGGGAGCTCAGCACAGATACGCAGTATTTT
CASSANGELSTDTQYF
>.|.|TRBJ1-5|TRBV7-9|16
TGTGCCAGCAGCTTAGCGGTGGTAGGGGCCAATCAGCCCCAGCATTTT
CASSLAVVGANQPQHF
>.|.|TRBJ2-5|TRBV18|15
TGTGCCAGCTCAATCCGTACTAGAACCCAAGAGACCCAGTACTTC
CASSIRTRTQETQYF